The 14 T cell receptor beta chains reported below all come from one sample, sequenced in a study of identical twins. TCRdb processed the 5' RACE reads anew with MiXCR; each CDR3 protein has one entry. The data show 450,000 to 600,000 distinct CDR3 sequences, with 20% to 25% seen just once and more than 0.4% held by the top ten. The sample was also linked to a second study, of yellow fever vaccine responses in identical twins.

Material for sequencing was CD4+ T cells sorted from blood. The receptors originated from a woman aged 18-29 years in good health.

CDR3 bases: TGTGCCAGCAGTGAGGTCCCCTCCTACGAGCAGTACTTC. It translates to CASSEVPSYEQYF. This sequence joins TRBV2 and TRBJ2-7; D gene ambiguous. Germline V CDR1 and CDR2: SNHLY, FYNNEI. V was clipped by 3 bases and J by 0 bases, with 6 bases between them. The CDR3 sequence is 13 residues long.

This clonotype has only a few counts. The V call is TRBV5-1, the J call TRBJ2-1; D gene uncertain. The CDR3 is 12 amino acids. Germline values: CDR1 SGHRS, CDR2 YFSETQ. The V end was cut by 2 bases, the J end by 9 bases, with 9 bases between. The CDR3 loop is CASSFQESEQFF. DNA of the CDR3: TGCGCCAGCAGCTTTCAGGAGTCTGAGCAGTTCTTC. Combining the CDR3 with reference TRBV5-1 and TRBJ2-1 gives the whole variable domain KAGVTQTPRYLIKTRGQQVTLSCSPISGHRSVSWYQQTPGQGLQFLFEYFSETQRNKGNFPGRFSGRQFSNSRSEMNVSTLELGDSALYLCASSFQESEQFFGPGTRLTVL.

V is TRBV12-5 and J is TRBJ2-1; TRBD2 matches 8 bases. From germline, CDR1 is LGHNT and CDR2 FRNRAP. Trimming cost V 2 bases and J 12 bases; bases outside gene matches: 6. The CDR3 loop spans 13 amino acids. Here the CDR3 reads CASGLNSGISQFF. The CDR3 DNA reads TGTGCTAGTGGTTTGAATAGCGGGATCTCGCAGTTCTTC.

This clonotype has more than one count but fewer than ten. CDR3 DNA: TGTGCCAGCAGTTCCAGGACTAGTAGTCCAGATACGCAGTATTTT. This encodes CASSSRTSSPDTQYF. The J gene is TRBJ2-3, the V gene TRBV28; the match to TRBD2 covers 7 bases. V was pared by 4 bases and J by 4 bases, with 8 bases of the junction left unmatched. CDR3 length: 15 residues. Germline loops: CDR1 MDHEN, CDR2 SYDVKM.

The genes are TRBV20-1 and TRBJ2-1; unclear D gene. The germline CDR1 and CDR2 sequences are DFQATT and SNEGSKA (reference sequence). Trimming shortened V by 3 bases and J by 0 bases, and 9 bases separated the two germline ends. The CDR3 runs to 14 residues. The CDR3 bases are TGCAGTGCTAGTTCGAGGAGCTCCTACAATGAGCAGTTCTTC. It specifies CSASSRSSYNEQFF.

CDR3 residues: CATSDLGGHEQFF. DNA of the CDR3: TGTGCCACCAGTGATTTAGGGGGGCATGAGCAGTTCTTC. V gene TRBV24-1 combines with J gene TRBJ2-1; possibly TRBD1 or TRBD2 for D (6 bases each). The CDR3 is made up of 13 amino acids. Per germline, CDR1 KGHDR and CDR2 SFDVKD. V lost 1 base and J 8 bases, leaving 8 bases between the germline ends.

This clonotype was observed a handful of times. V is TRBV28 and J is TRBJ2-7; TRBD2 matches at 7 bases. V lost 8 bases, J lost 6 bases, and 13 bases stayed unmatched. From germline, CDR1 is MDHEN and CDR2 SYDVKM. The CDR3 totals 14 residues. CDR3 sequence: CASVRAGPLGEQYF. CDR3 nucleotides: TGTGCCAGCGTAAGAGCGGGACCCCTTGGCGAGCAGTACTTC.

The chain links TRBV20-1 to TRBJ2-7, with 9 bases that match TRBD2. The germline CDR1 and CDR2 sequences are DFQATT and SNEGSKA (reference sequence). Losses at the gene ends were 3 bases for V and 0 bases for J; bases not matched to a gene: 6. The CDR3 covers 15 residues. Here the CDR3 reads CSASRLAGISYEQYF. In DNA, the CDR3 is TGCAGTGCTAGTAGGCTAGCGGGGATCTCCTACGAGCAGTACTTC.

The J gene is TRBJ1-4, the V gene TRBV27; 11 nucleotides line up with TRBD1. J gave up 4 bases and V 2 bases, and 9 bases lay outside the gene matches. This CDR3 comprises 18 residues. CDR1 is MNHEY, CDR2 SMNVEV, per germline (reference sequence). The CDR3 DNA sequence: TGTGCCAGCAGTTTACACCGGGACAGGGGGAGAAATAATGAAAAACTGTTTTTT. Protein product: CASSLHRDRGRNNEKLFF.

There are many counts of this clonotype. The CDR3: CASSLANEQFF. As DNA, the CDR3 is TGCGCCAGCAGCTTGGCCAATGAGCAGTTCTTC. The chain has TRBV5-1 and TRBJ2-1; unclear D gene. The CDR3 consists of 11 residues. Germline V lookup: CDR1 SGHRS, CDR2 YFSETQ. The V end lost 0 bases, the J end lost 6 bases, and 1 base lay between the germline ends.

The V call is TRBV20-1, the J call TRBJ2-5; 9 nucleotides align to TRBD2. The CDR3 runs 17 residues. In germline, CDR1 is DFQATT, CDR2 SNEGSKA (reference sequence). V lost 6 bases to trimming and J lost 4 bases; unmatched junction nucleotides: 18. CDR3 protein: CSAKGLAGVFSLETQYF. The CDR3, as DNA: TGCAGTGCAAAGGGGTTAGCGGGAGTTTTTTCTTTAGAGACCCAGTACTTC.

This clonotype came up a few times. J is TRBJ1-5 and V is TRBV7-8; no clear D gene. Germline V gene sequence: CDR1 SGHVS, CDR2 FQNEAQ. V was pared by 0 bases and J by 7 bases, with 7 bases between. This CDR3 has 13 amino acids. This CDR3 is CASSLAGWQPQHF. The CDR3 nucleotides read TGTGCCAGCAGCTTAGCGGGTTGGCAGCCCCAGCATTTT.

Here the CDR3 reads CSVARTSGGAGVTGELFF. CDR3 DNA sequence: TGCAGCGTAGCTCGGACTAGCGGGGGGGCCGGGGTCACCGGGGAGCTGTTTTTT. This sequence joins TRBV29-1 and TRBJ2-2, with 15 bases aligning to TRBD2. Germline loops: CDR1 SQVTM, CDR2 ANQGSEA. Trimming removed 6 bases from V and 4 bases from J; junction bases left unmatched: 12. The CDR3 runs 18 residues.

This clonotype has ten or more counts. The DNA of the CDR3 is TGCAGTGCCCTGGGTGGCGGGGGGGCTAAGACCCAGTACTTC. This sequence encodes CSALGGGGAKTQYF. This rearrangement joins TRBV20-1 to TRBJ2-5; 9 nucleotides line up with TRBD2. Germline V gives CDR1 DFQATT, CDR2 SNEGSKA (reference sequence). The trim removed 6 bases at V and 6 bases at J, leaving 11 bases unmatched. The CDR3 sequence is 14 residues long.